The clone carrying this TCR beta chain was seen repeatedly, ten times or more. No antigen is known for it. This sample is drawn from a study of T cells in Graves' hyperthyroidism and ophthalmopathy. Researchers took RNA transcripts and amplified the TCR beta CDR3 regions from them. The study used the HTBI primer set for a first-round RT-PCR of the TCR CDR3. TCRdb reanalysed the multiplex PCR reads using MiXCR and keeps one entry per CDR3 protein. The repertoire holds 600,000 to 750,000 distinct CDR3 sequences, with approximately 15% as singletons. Hyperthyroidism of Graves' type that showed no ophthalmopathy progression within 18 months was stable. Hyperthyroidism had been newly diagnosed in patients aged 18 to 65, and its duration was under 2 months. Findings and limits, study-wide: In validation, the model predicted ophthalmopathy. These predictions came a median roughly seven months before onset.

The CDR3 runs 14 residues. Germline V gene data show CDR1 as LGHDT and CDR2 as YNNKEL (reference sequence). The V and J ends lost 1 base and 6 bases respectively, with 12 bases between them. This TCR came from a man between 45 and 60 years old with Graves' hyperthyroidism. The sample comprised blood. The chain recombines TRBV3-1 with TRBJ2-5; D remains unclear. This CDR3 is CASSQAEVEKTQYF. The CDR3 DNA follows: TGTGCCAGCAGCCAAGCAGAGGTTGAGAAGACCCAGTACTTC.